One TCR beta chain is described in this entry. Its antigen is not identified. This sample is drawn from a study of cytomegalovirus exposure and HLA in healthy donors. Overall study findings and caveats: The classifier was said to identify cytomegalovirus status with high specificity and sensitivity. Researchers counted around 180 TCR beta chains as cytomegalovirus-associated. First-cohort TCR clusters tended to co-occur in the 120 or so validation repertoires, a later analysis found. Specific recognition of CMV antigens was confirmed in vitro for three chains (all CMV-associated).

The table came from immunoSEQ multiplex PCR; TCRdb's copy has only in-frame clones and leaves some out. The sample lists about 130,000 clones, over 80% occurring once. Trimming removed 0 bases from V and 1 base from J, with 10 bases in between. The germline V gene encodes CDR1 LNHNV and CDR2 YYDKDF (reference sequence). CDR3 size: 15 residues. Input material: PBMCs. The sequence came from a woman in her twenties or thirties in good health and CMV-seropositive. The J gene is TRBJ2-7, the V gene TRBV15; D call uncertain. The CDR3: CATSRDSRVSYEQYF. The CDR3 DNA is TGTGCCACCAGCAGAGATAGCCGGGTTTCCTACGAGCAGTACTTC.